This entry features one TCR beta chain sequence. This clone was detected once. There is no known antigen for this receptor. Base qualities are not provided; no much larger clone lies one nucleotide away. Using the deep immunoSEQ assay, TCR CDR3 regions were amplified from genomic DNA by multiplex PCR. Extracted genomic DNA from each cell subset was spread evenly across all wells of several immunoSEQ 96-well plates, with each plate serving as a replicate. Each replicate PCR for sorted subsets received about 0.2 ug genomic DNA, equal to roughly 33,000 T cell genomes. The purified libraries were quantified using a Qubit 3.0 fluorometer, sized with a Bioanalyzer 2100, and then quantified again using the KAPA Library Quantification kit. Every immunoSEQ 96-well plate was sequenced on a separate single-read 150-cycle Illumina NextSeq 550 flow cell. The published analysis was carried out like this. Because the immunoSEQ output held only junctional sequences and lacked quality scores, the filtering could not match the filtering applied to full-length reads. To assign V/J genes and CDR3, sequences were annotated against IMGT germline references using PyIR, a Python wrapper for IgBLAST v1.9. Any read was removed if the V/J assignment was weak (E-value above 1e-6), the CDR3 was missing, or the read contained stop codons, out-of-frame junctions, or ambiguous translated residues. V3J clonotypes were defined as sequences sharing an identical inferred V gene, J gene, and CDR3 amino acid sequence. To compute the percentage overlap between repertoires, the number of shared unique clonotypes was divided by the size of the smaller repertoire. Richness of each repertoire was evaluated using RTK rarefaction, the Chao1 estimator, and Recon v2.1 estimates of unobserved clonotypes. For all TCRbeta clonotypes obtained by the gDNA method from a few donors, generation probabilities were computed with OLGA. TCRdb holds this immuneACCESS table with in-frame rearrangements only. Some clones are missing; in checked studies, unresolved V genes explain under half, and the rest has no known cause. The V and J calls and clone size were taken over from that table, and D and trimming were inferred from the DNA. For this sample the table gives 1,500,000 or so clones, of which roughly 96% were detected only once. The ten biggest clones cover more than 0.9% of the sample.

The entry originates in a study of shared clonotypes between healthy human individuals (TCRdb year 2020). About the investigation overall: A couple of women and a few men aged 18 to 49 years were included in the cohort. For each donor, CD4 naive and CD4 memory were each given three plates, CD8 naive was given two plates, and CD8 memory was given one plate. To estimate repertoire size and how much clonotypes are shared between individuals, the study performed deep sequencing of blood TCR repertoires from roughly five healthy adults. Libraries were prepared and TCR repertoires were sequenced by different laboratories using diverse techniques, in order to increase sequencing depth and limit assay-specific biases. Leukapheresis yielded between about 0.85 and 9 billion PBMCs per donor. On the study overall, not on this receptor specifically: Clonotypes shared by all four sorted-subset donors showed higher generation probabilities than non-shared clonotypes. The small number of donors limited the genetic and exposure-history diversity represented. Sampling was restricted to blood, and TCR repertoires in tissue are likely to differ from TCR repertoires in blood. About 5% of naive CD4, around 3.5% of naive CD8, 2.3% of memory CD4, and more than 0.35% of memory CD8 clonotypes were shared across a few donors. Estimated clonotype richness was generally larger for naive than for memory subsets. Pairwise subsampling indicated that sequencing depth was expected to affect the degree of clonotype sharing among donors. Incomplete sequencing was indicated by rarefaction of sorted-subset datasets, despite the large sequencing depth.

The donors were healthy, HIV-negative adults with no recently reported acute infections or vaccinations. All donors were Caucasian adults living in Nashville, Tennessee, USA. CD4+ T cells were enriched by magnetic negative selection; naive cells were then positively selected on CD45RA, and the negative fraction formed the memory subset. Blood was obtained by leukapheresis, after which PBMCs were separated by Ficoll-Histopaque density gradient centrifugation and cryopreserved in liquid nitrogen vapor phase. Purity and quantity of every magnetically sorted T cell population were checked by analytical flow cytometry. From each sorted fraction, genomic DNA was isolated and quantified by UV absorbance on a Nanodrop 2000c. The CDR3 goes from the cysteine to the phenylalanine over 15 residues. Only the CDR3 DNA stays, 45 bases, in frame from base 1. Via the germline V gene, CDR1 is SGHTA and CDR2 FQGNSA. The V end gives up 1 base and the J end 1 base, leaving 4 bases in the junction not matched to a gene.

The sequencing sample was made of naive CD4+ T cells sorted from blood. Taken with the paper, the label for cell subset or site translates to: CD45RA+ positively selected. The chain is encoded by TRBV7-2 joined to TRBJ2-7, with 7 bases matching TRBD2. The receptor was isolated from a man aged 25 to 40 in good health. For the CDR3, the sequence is CASSLDGTISYEQYF. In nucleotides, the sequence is TGTGCCAGCAGCTTAGATGGGACTATTTCCTACGAGCAGTACTTC.